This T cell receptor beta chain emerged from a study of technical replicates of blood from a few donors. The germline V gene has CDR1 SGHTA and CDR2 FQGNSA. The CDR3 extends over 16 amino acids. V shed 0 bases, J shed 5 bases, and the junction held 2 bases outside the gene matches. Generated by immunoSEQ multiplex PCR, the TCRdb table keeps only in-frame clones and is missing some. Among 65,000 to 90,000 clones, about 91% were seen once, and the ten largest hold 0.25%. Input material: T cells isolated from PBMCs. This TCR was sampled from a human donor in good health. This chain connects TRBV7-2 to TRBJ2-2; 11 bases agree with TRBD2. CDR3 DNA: TGTGCCAGCAGCTTAGCTAGCGGGAGGGTTACCGGGGAGCTGTTTTTT. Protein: CASSLASGRVTGELFF.